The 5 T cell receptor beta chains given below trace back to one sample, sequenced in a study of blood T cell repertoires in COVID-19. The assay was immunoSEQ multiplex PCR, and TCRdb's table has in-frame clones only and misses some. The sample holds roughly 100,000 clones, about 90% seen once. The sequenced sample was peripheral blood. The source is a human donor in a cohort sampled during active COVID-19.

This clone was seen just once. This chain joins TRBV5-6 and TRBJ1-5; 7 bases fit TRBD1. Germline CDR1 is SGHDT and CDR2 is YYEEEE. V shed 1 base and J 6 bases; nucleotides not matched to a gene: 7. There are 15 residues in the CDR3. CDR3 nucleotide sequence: TGTGCCAGCAGCTTGTTGGAGGGGGCTACTCAGCCCCAGCATTTT. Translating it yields CASSLLEGATQPQHF.

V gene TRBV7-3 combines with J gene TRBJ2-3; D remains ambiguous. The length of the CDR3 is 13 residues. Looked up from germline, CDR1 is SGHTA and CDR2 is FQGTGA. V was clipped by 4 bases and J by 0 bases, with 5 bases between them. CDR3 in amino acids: CASSSQSTDTQYF. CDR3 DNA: TGTGCCAGCAGCTCCCAGAGCACAGATACGCAGTATTTT.

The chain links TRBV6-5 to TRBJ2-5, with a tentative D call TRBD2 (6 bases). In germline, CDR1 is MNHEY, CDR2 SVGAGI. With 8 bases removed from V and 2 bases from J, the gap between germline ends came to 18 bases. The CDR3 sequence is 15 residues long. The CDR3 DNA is TGTGCCAGCGGCCCTTCCCTCGGGACTCAAGAGACCCAGTACTTC. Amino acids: CASGPSLGTQETQYF.

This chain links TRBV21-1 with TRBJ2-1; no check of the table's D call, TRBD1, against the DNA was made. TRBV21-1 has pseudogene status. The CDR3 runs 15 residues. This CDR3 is CASSKLSGTGLSLVF. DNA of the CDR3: TGTGCCAGCAGCAAACTCTCCGGGACAGGCCTCTCATTGGTCTTC.

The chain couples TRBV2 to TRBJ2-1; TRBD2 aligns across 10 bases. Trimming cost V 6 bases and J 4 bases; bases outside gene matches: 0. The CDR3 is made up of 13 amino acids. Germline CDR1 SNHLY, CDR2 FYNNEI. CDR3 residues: CASRTSGYNEQFF. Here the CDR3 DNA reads TGTGCCAGCAGGACTAGCGGGTACAATGAGCAGTTCTTC.